This passage covers 30 T cell receptor beta chains from one sample sequenced in a study of shared clonotypes between healthy human individuals. Profiling relied on immunoSEQ multiplex PCR, and the TCRdb table lists in-frame clones only, not all of them. The sample carries about 1 million clones, roughly 70% recorded once. Source material: memory CD4+ T cells sorted from blood. The sample's subset: CD45RA-negative fraction. Source of these receptors: a young man in good health.

The chain joins TRBV25-1 to TRBJ2-5, with TRBD2 matching 7 bases. The germline gives CDR1 MGHDK, CDR2 SYGVNS. This CDR3 is 15 amino acids long. V lost 8 bases to trimming and J lost 0 bases; unmatched junction nucleotides: 9. DNA of the CDR3: TGTGCCAGCGAGCGGGGCGGGACGTACCAAGAGACCCAGTACTTC. Translated: CASERGGTYQETQYF.

About this clone itself: The junction departs from germline at one end; a sequencing error may be responsible. The V and J genes are TRBV7-7 and TRBJ2-5, with 7 bases aligning to TRBD2. Germline CDR1 SSHAT, CDR2 FNYEAQ (reference sequence). This CDR3 contains 14 residues. The CDR3 sequence is CASSLGGTLETQYF. The CDR3 bases are TGTGCTAGCAGCCTCGGGGGGACTCTAGAGACCCAGTACTTC.

In DNA, the CDR3 is TGCGCCAGCAGCCAATCCTTTCGGACTCTTGGGAGCGAAAAACTGTTTTTT. This sequence encodes CASSQSFRTLGSEKLFF. The chain joins TRBV4-1 to TRBJ1-4; unclear D gene. There are 17 residues in the CDR3. Looked up from germline, CDR1 is MGHRA and CDR2 is YSYEKL. The V end was cut by 2 bases, the J end by 8 bases, with 21 bases between.

The chain is built from TRBV29-1 and TRBJ1-1; 9 bases match TRBD1. The CDR3 covers 14 residues. Germline lookup yields CDR1 SQVTM and CDR2 ANQGSEA. Trimming at V came to 0 bases and at J to 7 bases, leaving 6 bases not matched to a gene. The CDR3 DNA reads TGCAGCGTTGAAGATCAGGGACAGGGAGTTGAAGCTTTCTTT. This sequence encodes CSVEDQGQGVEAFF.

Details on this clone: Other nucleotide sequences from this sample produce the same CDR3. This chain joins TRBV6-1 and TRBJ2-2, with D hard to call. Trimming took 7 bases from V and 1 from J, leaving 7 bases between them. Germline V gives CDR1 MNHNS, CDR2 SASEGT. CDR3 length: 13 residues. CDR3 DNA sequence: TGTGCCAGCATCTACGGGAACACCGGGGAGCTGTTTTTT. It translates to CASIYGNTGELFF.

The gene calls are TRBV6-6 and TRBJ2-1; TRBD2 matches 8 bases. The CDR3 length is 16 residues. Germline V gives CDR1 MNHNY, CDR2 SVGAGI (reference sequence). V lost 2 bases and J lost 10; bases outside the gene matches: 13. The CDR3 nucleotides read TGTGCCAGCAGTTACCCTACGGTGCGGGAGGTTCGGGAGCAGTTCTTC. Its protein is CASSYPTVREVREQFF.

The gene calls are TRBV11-2 and TRBJ2-3, with D possibly matching TRBD2 (5 bases). The CDR3 spans 14 residues. The V and J ends lost 0 bases and 15 bases respectively, with 19 bases between them. Germline V CDR1 and CDR2: SGHAT, FQNNGV. CDR3 DNA: TGTGCCAGCAGCTTAGATAGTTTCGCGGGCCTCCCCTATTTT. It encodes CASSLDSFAGLPYF.

V is TRBV7-2 and J is TRBJ2-5, with D tentatively TRBD2 (5 bases). This CDR3 is 15 amino acids long. Germline CDR1 and CDR2: SGHTA and FQGNSA. Trimming cost V 5 bases and J 5 bases, with 18 bases left between them. In DNA, the CDR3 is TGTGCCAGCAGCCCCGCGGCTGTGGGCGGGGAGACCCAGTACTTC. Its translation: CASSPAAVGGETQYF.

The sample holds one count of this clone. The CDR3, as DNA: TGTGCCAGCAGTTTAACCCAAAGCAGAGCTGTAGTTACTTTCTTC. As protein: CASSLTQSRAVVTFF. This chain connects TRBV27 to TRBJ2-1; D unclear. The CDR3 length is 15 residues. Trimming shortened V by 2 bases and J by 16 bases, and 24 bases separated the two germline ends. Germline CDR1 MNHEY, CDR2 SMNVEV (reference sequence).

The rearrangement joins TRBV5-6 to TRBJ1-6, with D possibly matching TRBD1 (6 bases). This CDR3 spans 14 amino acids. The V gene's germline CDR1 is SGHDT and CDR2 YYEEEE. V gave up 5 bases and J gave up 5 bases, with 11 bases separating them. The DNA of the CDR3 is TGTGCCAGCAGGCACGGACAGAATAATTCACCCCTCCACTTT. Translated, it gives CASRHGQNNSPLHF. Together with reference TRBV5-6 and TRBJ1-6, the CDR3 gives the full variable domain: DAGVTQSPTHLIKTRGQQVTLRCSPKSGHDTVSWYQQALGQGPQFIFQYYEEEERQRGNFPDRFSGHQFPNYSSELNVNALLLGDSALYLCASRHGQNNSPLHFGNGTRLTVT.

The genes are TRBV5-6 and TRBJ1-5, with 9 positions matching TRBD1. Germline trimming cut 0 bases from V and 5 bases from J; bases unmatched to any gene: 3. Germline CDR1 reads SGHDT; CDR2 reads YYEEEE. The CDR3 length is 15 residues. The CDR3 DNA reads as TGTGCCAGCAGCTTGGCGGGGACAGGGCATCAGCCCCAGCATTTT. Encoded protein: CASSLAGTGHQPQHF.

As concerns this clone: The junction shows a germline mismatch at one end, possibly a read error. The J gene is TRBJ2-5, the V gene TRBV7-7, with 12 bases identical to TRBD2. The CDR3 contains 17 residues. Germline values: CDR1 SSHAT, CDR2 FNYEAQ (reference sequence). CDR3 DNA sequence: TGTGCTAGCAGCTTAGGGGGGACTAGCGGGTTCCAAGAGACCCAGTACTTC. This codes for CASSLGGTSGFQETQYF.

J is TRBJ2-6 and V is TRBV7-9; 11 positions match TRBD2. The V segment lost 1 base and the J segment 0 bases; nucleotides outside the gene matches: 5. Germline CDR1 reads SEHNR; CDR2 reads FQNEAQ (reference sequence). This CDR3 has 19 amino acids. DNA for the CDR3: TGTGCCAGCAGCTTAGTCCTACTAGCGGGGGACTCTGGGGCCAACGTCCTGACTTTC. As protein: CASSLVLLAGDSGANVLTF.

This chain uses TRBV5-1 with TRBJ1-2; a possible D gene is TRBD1 (5 bases). The V end was cut by 0 bases, the J end by 5 bases, with 8 bases between. This CDR3 contains 13 residues. The germline V gene has CDR1 SGHRS and CDR2 YFSETQ. As DNA, the CDR3 is TGCGCCAGCAGCTTGGACAGGTTGTATGGCTACACCTTC. Translating gives CASSLDRLYGYTF.

V and J are TRBV10-2 and TRBJ2-2; 7 nucleotides line up with TRBD2. The V gene's germline CDR1 is WSHSY and CDR2 SAAADI. V lost 6 bases to trimming and J lost 3 bases; unmatched junction nucleotides: 4. This CDR3 has 14 residues. This chain's CDR3 is CASRSAGYTGELFF. The CDR3 DNA follows: TGCGCCAGCAGATCAGCGGGGTACACCGGGGAGCTGTTTTTT.

The chain has TRBV6-6 and TRBJ1-2, with D possibly matching TRBD1 (5 bases). Germline V gives CDR1 MNHNY, CDR2 SVGAGI (reference sequence). V dropped 2 bases and J dropped 4 bases, with 11 bases sitting between them. This CDR3 spans 14 amino acids. In nucleotides, the CDR3 is TGTGCCAGCAGTTACGATGGGACGATCTATGGCTACACCTTC. It codes for CASSYDGTIYGYTF.

The V call is TRBV6-1, the J call TRBJ1-4; D unresolved. Germline V gives CDR1 MNHNS, CDR2 SASEGT. The CDR3 is 12 amino acids. V lost 4 bases, J lost 10 bases, and 10 bases lay in between. The CDR3 DNA is TGTGCCAGCAGTGCTGGGGTTGGAAAACTGTTTTTT. Translating it yields CASSAGVGKLFF.

The rearrangement joins TRBV2 to TRBJ1-2; 7 bases are a match to TRBD1. Unmatched junction bases numbered 3, after V lost 2 bases and J lost 6 bases. From germline, CDR1 is SNHLY and CDR2 FYNNEI. CDR3 size: 13 residues. The CDR3 bases are TGTGCCAGCAGTGAAAGGGGGCAGAATGGCTACACCTTC. Amino acid sequence: CASSERGQNGYTF.

V is TRBV6-5 and J is TRBJ2-7; 9 positions agree with TRBD2. Trimming cost V 4 bases and J 6 bases; bases outside gene matches: 10. CDR3 length equals 15 residues. Per the germline V gene, CDR1 is MNHEY and CDR2 is SVGAGI. The CDR3: CASSFRDSGRFEQYF. The CDR3 coding sequence is TGTGCCAGCAGTTTCCGGGATAGCGGGAGATTCGAGCAGTACTTC.

The V call is TRBV11-3, the J call TRBJ2-5, with D possibly being TRBD1 (5 bases). The germline V gene has CDR1 SGHNT and CDR2 YENEEA. This CDR3 has 15 amino acids. V was trimmed by 0 bases and J by 5 bases, leaving 13 bases between them. The chain's CDR3 is CASSLDGATGETQYF. CDR3 DNA: TGTGCCAGCAGCTTAGATGGGGCCACCGGGGAGACCCAGTACTTC.

The rearrangement joins TRBV6-1 to TRBJ2-4; no firm D call. V lost 7 bases and J lost 0, with 7 bases in between. Germline CDR1 and CDR2: MNHNS and SASEGT. The CDR3 consists of 13 residues. The CDR3 spells CASTQIAKNIQYF. The CDR3 DNA reads TGTGCCAGCACGCAAATAGCCAAAAACATTCAGTACTTC.

This clone was recorded once. The rearrangement uses TRBV27 and TRBJ2-1; 10 bases fit TRBD2. This CDR3 contains 14 residues. The J segment lost 6 bases and the V segment lost 6 bases, leaving 5 bases of the junction unmatched. Looked up from germline, CDR1 is MNHEY and CDR2 is SMNVEV (reference sequence). The CDR3 reads CASRLSGGGNEQFF. The CDR3 DNA sequence: TGTGCCAGCAGACTCAGCGGGGGGGGCAATGAGCAGTTCTTC.

This chain uses TRBV25-1 with TRBJ1-5; D is unclear. The CDR3 consists of 14 residues. V lost 5 bases and J lost 6, with 14 bases in between. CDR1 and CDR2 from the germline V gene are MGHDK and SYGVNS. The CDR3 sequence is CASSPVEGSQPQHF. The CDR3 nucleotides read TGTGCCAGCAGTCCAGTCGAGGGCAGTCAGCCCCAGCATTTT.

This clone showed up just a few times. J is TRBJ1-6 and V is TRBV5-1; a possible D gene is TRBD1 (6 bases). The CDR3 is made up of 13 amino acids. V was clipped by 1 base and J by 10 bases, with 9 bases between them. CDR1 and CDR2 (germline): SGHRS, YFSETQ. The CDR3 region is CASSLNRDSPLHF. The CDR3, as DNA: TGCGCCAGCAGCTTGAACAGGGACTCACCCCTCCACTTT.

This clone was counted between two and nine times. The chain joins TRBV4-2 to TRBJ2-5; 12 bases match TRBD2. CDR1 and CDR2 (germline): LGHNA, YNFKEQ. Trimming cost V 1 base and J 5 bases; bases outside gene matches: 5. The CDR3 is 16 residues long. The CDR3 DNA sequence: TGTGCCAGCAGCCAAGGACTAGCGGGAGAAGGCGAGACCCAGTACTTC. Protein: CASSQGLAGEGETQYF.

V gene TRBV4-1 combines with J gene TRBJ2-5; maybe TRBD1 (7 bases). V was shortened by 3 bases and J by 4 bases, with 18 bases between the two germline ends. The germline V gene has CDR1 MGHRA and CDR2 YSYEKL. This CDR3 is built from 16 residues. The CDR3 DNA reads TGCGCCAGCAGCCAGGGACTGGGGACAGTTGGAGAGACCCAGTACTTC. The encoded protein is CASSQGLGTVGETQYF.

The chain uses TRBV19 and TRBJ1-5; D uncertain. Per germline, CDR1 LNHDA and CDR2 SQIVND (reference sequence). V was pared by 1 base and J by 2 bases, with 9 bases between. The CDR3 contains 15 residues. The CDR3, as DNA: TGTGCCAGTAGTATAGGAGGCGGTGGCAATCAGCCCCAGCATTTT. Translation gives CASSIGGGGNQPQHF.

The V gene is TRBV5-4, the J gene TRBJ2-6; 8 nucleotides match TRBD1. Germline loops: CDR1 SGHNT, CDR2 YYREEE (reference sequence). J gave up 3 bases and V 4 bases, and 9 bases lay outside the gene matches. The CDR3 sequence is 17 residues long. Here the CDR3 reads CASSEGGRGRGANVLTF. For the CDR3, the DNA is TGTGCCAGCAGCGAAGGGGGCAGGGGGCGTGGGGCCAACGTCCTGACTTTC.

This clone was detected a few times. The chain is built from TRBV28 and TRBJ1-2, with D possibly matching TRBD1 (5 bases). Trimming removed 7 bases at V and 6 bases at J, with 15 bases between. CDR3 length: 13 amino acids. Germline CDR1 is MDHEN and CDR2 is SYDVKM. CDR3 DNA sequence: TGTGCCAGCAAAATACAGGATTCGGATGGCTACACCTTC. This gives the protein CASKIQDSDGYTF.

The V and J genes are TRBV7-9 and TRBJ2-5; D is unresolved. Deletions cut 2 bases from V and 3 bases from J, with 19 bases between. Germline-derived CDR1 and CDR2 are SEHNR and FQNEAQ (reference sequence). The CDR3 is 17 residues long. CDR3 in DNA: TGTGCCAGCAGCTTAATGATTAGAACCTCACCGAAAGAGACCCAGTACTTC. It specifies CASSLMIRTSPKETQYF.